Listed below are T cell receptor beta chains from one sample, sequenced in a study of identical twins. TCRdb analysed the 5' RACE reads with MiXCR anew, one entry per CDR3 protein. This table holds around 450,000 distinct CDR3 sequences, about 14% found once. The same sample was also studied in work on yellow fever vaccine responses in identical twins.

The sequencing input was CD4+ T cells sorted from blood. The source of these receptors is a woman between 18 and 29 years old in good health. Each CDR3 is given with its conserved first and last residue. A D gene is named only where the DNA matches it firmly. The size of a clone is reported for some rows only, either as once, few or many, or as a class for expanded clones.

V: TRBV4-2; size: few; D: .; J: TRBJ2-5; DNA: TGTGCCAGCAGCCAAGATTGGTCGGAGACCCAGTACTTC; CDR3: CASSQDWSETQYF
V: TRBV3-1; size: few; D: TRBD1; J: TRBJ2-2; DNA: TGTGCCAGCGGGGACAGGGACGGGGAGCTGTTTTTT; CDR3: CASGDRDGELFF
V: TRBV11-2; size: few; D: TRBD1; J: TRBJ1-1; DNA: TGTGCCAGCAGCCCCAGGGGGGGGACCTGGGCTGAAGCTTTCTTT; CDR3: CASSPRGGTWAEAFF
V: TRBV19; size: .; D: .; J: TRBJ2-5; DNA: TGTGCCAGTAGTATAGGGGCGACCCAGTACTTC; CDR3: CASSIGATQYF
V: TRBV7-9; size: .; D: .; J: TRBJ2-7; DNA: TGTGCCAGCAGCGCCCGGCTCGAGCAGTACTTC; CDR3: CASSARLEQYF
V: TRBV20-1; size: few; D: TRBD2; J: TRBJ2-1; DNA: TGCAGTGCTACTAGCGGGACCGTCTCCTACAATGAGCAGTTCTTC; CDR3: CSATSGTVSYNEQFF
V: TRBV4-2; size: few; D: .; J: TRBJ2-4; DNA: TGTGCCAGCAGCCAAGGTTCCGGATTCAACATTCAGTACTTC; CDR3: CASSQGSGFNIQYF
V: TRBV20-1; size: .; D: TRBD2; J: TRBJ2-1; DNA: TGCAGTGCCCCTGAGCTAGCGGGAGGCGGCAATGAGCAGTTCTTC; CDR3: CSAPELAGGGNEQFF
V: TRBV20-1; size: .; D: TRBD2; J: TRBJ2-5; DNA: TGCAGTGCTAGAGATAGCGGGGTGGTTGTACAGACCCAGTACTTC; CDR3: CSARDSGVVVQTQYF
V: TRBV12-3/TRBV12-4; size: many; D: .; J: TRBJ1-1; DNA: TGTGCCAGCAGTTTGAAGCCCACTGAAGCTTTCTTT; CDR3: CASSLKPTEAFF
V: TRBV9; size: few; D: .; J: TRBJ2-3; DNA: TGTGCCAGCAGCGTTGAACCTAGCACAGATACGCAGTATTTT; CDR3: CASSVEPSTDTQYF
V: TRBV3-1; size: many; D: .; J: TRBJ1-1; DNA: TGTGCCAGCAGCCTCGGCCGGGGGGTGACAAGAGAAGCTTTCTTT; CDR3: CASSLGRGVTREAFF
V: TRBV7-9; size: .; D: .; J: TRBJ2-2; DNA: TGTGCCACATCCCGGGGCGCGGGCACCGGGGAGCTGTTTTTT; CDR3: CATSRGAGTGELFF
V: TRBV18; size: few; D: .; J: TRBJ2-1; DNA: TGTGCCAGCTCACCTCTAGGCCCCTCCTACAATGAGCAGTTCTTC; CDR3: CASSPLGPSYNEQFF
V: TRBV7-2; size: many; D: .; J: TRBJ2-7; DNA: TGTGCCAGCAGCTTAGTGGGGTACGAGCAGTACTTC; CDR3: CASSLVGYEQYF
V: TRBV6-2/TRBV6-3; size: few; D: TRBD2; J: TRBJ2-7; DNA: TGTGCCAGCAGGACTAGCGGTTACTACGAGCAGTACTTC; CDR3: CASRTSGYYEQYF
V: TRBV10-3; size: many; D: .; J: TRBJ2-5; DNA: TGTGCCATCAGTGGTCAGGGAGTAGAGACCCAGTACTTC; CDR3: CAISGQGVETQYF
V: TRBV28; size: .; D: TRBD2; J: TRBJ2-7; DNA: TGTGCCAGCAGTCCTGGACTAGCGGGAGCCCACGAGCAGTACTTC; CDR3: CASSPGLAGAHEQYF
V: TRBV10-3; size: few; D: TRBD1; J: TRBJ2-1; DNA: TGTGCCATCAACGGACAGGGGAACAATGAGCAGTTCTTC; CDR3: CAINGQGNNEQFF
V: TRBV7-2; size: few; D: .; J: TRBJ2-5; DNA: TGTGCCAGCAGCTTAGCACGGGTAGCAGAGACCCAGTACTTC; CDR3: CASSLARVAETQYF
V: TRBV10-3; size: few; D: .; J: TRBJ1-2; DNA: TGTGCCATCAGTGAATTAAGGGACGCGTTATATGGCTACACCTTC; CDR3: CAISELRDALYGYTF
V: TRBV12-3/TRBV12-4; size: many; D: .; J: TRBJ2-7; DNA: TGTGCCAGCAGTTTAGCAGCCTACGAGCAGTACTTC; CDR3: CASSLAAYEQYF
V: TRBV4-2; size: .; D: .; J: TRBJ2-1; DNA: TGTGCCAGCAGCCATCCCGCCGACTCCGATGAGCAGTTCTTC; CDR3: CASSHPADSDEQFF
V: TRBV28; size: few; D: .; J: TRBJ1-2; DNA: TGTGCCAGCAGTTTCATCGTGCCGGGAGGGCTGGGTGGCTACACCTTC; CDR3: CASSFIVPGGLGGYTF
V: TRBV6-1; size: .; D: TRBD2; J: TRBJ2-1; DNA: TGTGCCAGCTCCGGGTCTGGCGGGGGGTTGAATGAGCAGTTCTTC; CDR3: CASSGSGGGLNEQFF
V: TRBV28; size: many; D: .; J: TRBJ2-2; DNA: TGTGCCAGCAGTCGTCGACTCAACACCGGGGAGCTGTTTTTT; CDR3: CASSRRLNTGELFF
V: TRBV29-1; size: .; D: TRBD1; J: TRBJ2-7; DNA: TGCAGAAATAACAGGGGCGGTCCCTACGAGCAGTACTTC; CDR3: CRNNRGGPYEQYF
V: TRBV7-3; size: .; D: .; J: TRBJ2-2; DNA: TGTGCCAGCAGCGTCCGACCCTTCACCGGGGAGCTGTTTTTT; CDR3: CASSVRPFTGELFF
V: TRBV4-3; size: many; D: .; J: TRBJ1-2; DNA: TGCGCCAGCAGCCAAGGGGGTAGCCTTAACTATGGCTACACCTTC; CDR3: CASSQGGSLNYGYTF
V: TRBV7-3; size: .; D: .; J: TRBJ2-3; DNA: TGTGCCAGCAGCCGTGACCCTACAGGGCGCACAGATACGCAGTATTTT; CDR3: CASSRDPTGRTDTQYF
V: TRBV3-1; size: many; D: .; J: TRBJ1-5; DNA: TGTGCCAGCAGCCAGACCCAAGGAGGTAATCAGCCCCAGCATTTT; CDR3: CASSQTQGGNQPQHF
V: TRBV19; size: few; D: TRBD1; J: TRBJ2-7; DNA: TGTGCCAGTAGTGGGACAGGGGTCGCCTACGAGCAGTACTTC; CDR3: CASSGTGVAYEQYF
V: TRBV7-2; size: few; D: .; J: TRBJ2-3; DNA: TGTGCCAGCAGCGGGCGAATAGATACGCAGTATTTT; CDR3: CASSGRIDTQYF
V: TRBV6-1; size: .; D: TRBD1; J: TRBJ2-1; DNA: TGTGCCAGCAGCCCAACGCGGACAGGGGTATATGAGCAGTTCTTC; CDR3: CASSPTRTGVYEQFF
V: TRBV12-5; size: .; D: .; J: TRBJ2-1; DNA: TGTGCTAGTGGTTTGGCGACAGGGAGGTCGAGGGATGAGCAGTTCTTC; CDR3: CASGLATGRSRDEQFF
V: TRBV7-2; size: many; D: .; J: TRBJ2-2; DNA: TGTGCCAGCAGCGGGACCCTTAGCCACACCGGGGAGCTGTTTTTT; CDR3: CASSGTLSHTGELFF
V: TRBV7-2; size: few; D: .; J: TRBJ1-2; DNA: TGTGCCAGCAGCTTAGACCCGGCATATGGCTACACCTTC; CDR3: CASSLDPAYGYTF
V: TRBV3-1; size: .; D: .; J: TRBJ2-7; DNA: TGTGCCAGCAGCCAAGCAGTCTCCTACGAGCAGTACTTC; CDR3: CASSQAVSYEQYF
V: TRBV5-1; size: few; D: TRBD2; J: TRBJ2-7; DNA: TGCGCCAGCAGCAGACGATGGCGGGGGTCCAGCTCCTACGAGCAGTACTTC; CDR3: CASSRRWRGSSSYEQYF
V: TRBV12-3/TRBV12-4; size: many; D: .; J: TRBJ1-1; DNA: TGTGCCAGCAGTTTAGCCGAGAACACTGAAGCTTTCTTT; CDR3: CASSLAENTEAFF
V: TRBV5-5; size: few; D: .; J: TRBJ2-3; DNA: TGTGCCAGCAGCTCGACCGATCCTAGAGGCACAGATACGCAGTATTTT; CDR3: CASSSTDPRGTDTQYF
V: TRBV10-3; size: .; D: TRBD2; J: TRBJ2-3; DNA: TGTGCCATCAGTGATAGCGGGGTACGCACAGATACGCAGTATTTT; CDR3: CAISDSGVRTDTQYF
V: TRBV4-3; size: many; D: TRBD2; J: TRBJ2-2; DNA: TGTGCCAGCAGTCGGACTAGCGGGAACACCGGGGAGCTGTTTTTT; CDR3: CASSRTSGNTGELFF
V: TRBV6-2/TRBV6-3; size: .; D: TRBD2; J: TRBJ2-3; DNA: TGTGCCAGCAGCGGGAGGGCCAGGGATACGCAGTATTTT; CDR3: CASSGRARDTQYF
V: TRBV28; size: .; D: TRBD1; J: TRBJ2-2; DNA: TGTGCCAGCAGTGCGACAGGGATAGGCACCGGGGAGCTGTTTTTT; CDR3: CASSATGIGTGELFF
V: TRBV5-1; size: many; D: .; J: TRBJ1-1; DNA: TGCGCCAGCAGCTTGAGTCAGAACACTGAAGCTTTCTTT; CDR3: CASSLSQNTEAFF
V: TRBV6-6; size: few; D: .; J: TRBJ1-5; DNA: TGTGCCAGCAGGAGCACCAAGCCCCAGCATTTT; CDR3: CASRSTKPQHF
V: TRBV7-3; size: few; D: TRBD1; J: TRBJ2-1; DNA: TGTGCCAGCAGCTCCTACCACATCGCCGGGACAGGGGCGGTAAATGAGCAGTTCTTC; CDR3: CASSSYHIAGTGAVNEQFF
V: TRBV7-8; size: .; D: .; J: TRBJ1-5; DNA: TGTGCCAGTAACAGCGGGCCCAATCAGCCCCAGCATTTT; CDR3: CASNSGPNQPQHF
V: TRBV28; size: few; D: .; J: TRBJ1-6; DNA: TGTGCCAGCAGTTTGGCCGCCAGACGAGATTCACCCCTCCACTTT; CDR3: CASSLAARRDSPLHF
V: TRBV24-1; size: few; D: TRBD1; J: TRBJ2-1; DNA: TGTGCCACCAGTGATATGGTGGGACAGGGGGGTCTGAGGCAGTTCTTC; CDR3: CATSDMVGQGGLRQFF
V: TRBV12-3/TRBV12-4; size: .; D: .; J: TRBJ2-1; DNA: TGTGCCAGCACGGGCTTCAATGAGCAGTTCTTC; CDR3: CASTGFNEQFF
V: TRBV10-3; size: .; D: .; J: TRBJ2-7; DNA: TGTGCCATCAGTGGCCTGCAAAAGTCTAGGGTGCACGAGCAGTACTTC; CDR3: CAISGLQKSRVHEQYF
V: TRBV3-1; size: .; D: .; J: TRBJ2-3; DNA: TGTGCCAGCAGCCAAGATTCCCTTCGAGCGGGGACAAACACAGATACGCAGTATTTT; CDR3: CASSQDSLRAGTNTDTQYF
V: TRBV12-3/TRBV12-4; size: few; D: .; J: TRBJ1-5; DNA: TGTGCCAGCAGTCGGACAGCTTACAATCAGCCCCAGCATTTT; CDR3: CASSRTAYNQPQHF